Each of the 5 T cell receptor beta chains below was sequenced from the same sample in a study of cytomegalovirus exposure and HLA in healthy donors. PCR amplification relied on 60 Vbeta primers (plus 13 Jbeta primers). TCRdb keeps only in-frame clones here, not all; method: immunoSEQ multiplex PCR. The sample yields 55,000 to 85,000 clones, of which the top ten take up roughly 1.7%. Sequenced input: PBMCs. These receptors were taken from a woman in her twenties or thirties in good health and CMV-seronegative.

The CDR3 sequence is CASSQGLTYQETQYF. The CDR3 DNA follows: TGTGCCAGCAGCCAAGGACTAACCTACCAAGAGACCCAGTACTTC. The V and J genes are TRBV4-2 and TRBJ2-5; a possible D gene is TRBD2 (5 bases). V dropped 1 base and J dropped 0 bases, with 9 bases sitting between them. The CDR3 covers 15 residues. Germline CDR1 and CDR2: LGHNA and YNFKEQ.

This rearrangement joins TRBV7-9 to TRBJ1-4; D might be TRBD1 (5 bases). V lost 3 bases to trimming and J lost 2 bases, with 10 bases between them. The CDR3 is 15 amino acids. Germline CDR1 SEHNR, CDR2 FQNEAQ (reference sequence). This chain's CDR3 is CASSFKGRTNEKLFF. In nucleotides, the CDR3 is TGTGCCAGCAGCTTCAAGGGGCGGACTAATGAAAAACTGTTTTTT.

The rearrangement links TRBV7-3 to TRBJ2-7; 7 positions match TRBD2. CDR1 is SGHTA, CDR2 FQGTGA, per germline. The CDR3 covers 15 residues. V dropped 2 bases and J dropped 4; count of bases not matched to a gene: 8. CDR3 coding DNA: TGTGCCAGCAGCTTAGTGGCGGGGGAGAAATACGAGCAGTACTTC. Residues: CASSLVAGEKYEQYF.

The chain combines TRBV18 with TRBJ2-7; 9 nucleotides align to TRBD1. This CDR3 region has 15 residues. Looked up from germline, CDR1 is KGHSH and CDR2 is LQKENI. Trimming at V came to 2 bases and at J to 4 bases, leaving 6 bases not matched to a gene. The chain's CDR3 is CASSPGTGWVYEQYF. The CDR3 nucleotides read TGTGCCAGCTCACCAGGGACAGGGTGGGTGTACGAGCAGTACTTC. The complete variable domain, with remaining parts taken from reference TRBV18 and TRBJ2-7, reads NAGVMQNPRHLVRRRGQEARLRCSPMKGHSHVYWYRQLPEEGLKFMVYLQKENIIDESGMPKERFSAEFPKEGPSILRIQQVVRGDSAAYFCASSPGTGWVYEQYFGPGTRLTVT.

V gene TRBV10-3 combines with J gene TRBJ2-2; D is uncertain. This CDR3 comprises 13 residues. V lost 3 bases, J lost 1 base, and 3 bases lay in between. Germline V gene lookup returns CDR1 ENHRY and CDR2 SYGVKD. The CDR3 spells CAISDRNTGELFF. The CDR3 nucleotides read TGTGCCATCAGTGACAGGAACACCGGGGAGCTGTTTTTT.